This T cell receptor (beta chain) was observed in a study of T cells in Graves' hyperthyroidism and ophthalmopathy. Study background: Staff took peripheral blood when the initial diagnosis was made, before any treatment began.

This clonotype appeared many times. Its antigen remains unknown. Study outcomes and limitations: Ophthalmopathy got predicted by the model a median about 6.7 months before its onset.

The TCR beta CDR3 regions underwent amplification using RNA transcripts as the source. An initial round of RT-PCR targeting the TCR CDR3 relied on the HTBI primer set. MiXCR, applied by TCRdb to the multiplex PCR reads, yields one record per CDR3 protein. The repertoire consists of some 740,000 distinct CDR3 sequences, with 13% to 15% occurring once and the leading ten covering about 10%. Trimming removed 3 bases at V and 3 bases at J, with 12 bases between. This CDR3 has 15 residues. CDR1 is LNHNV and CDR2 is YYDKDF in the germline V gene (reference sequence). The rearrangement joins TRBV15 to TRBJ1-5, with a weak D call TRBD1 (6 bases). The receptor was derived from a woman between 18 and 29 years old with Graves' hyperthyroidism. Sequencing input: blood. In DNA, the CDR3 is TGTGCCACCAGCAGGGATCGGGGGGCCAATCAGCCCCAGCATTTT. This encodes CATSRDRGANQPQHF.